The source of this T cell receptor (beta chain) is a study of T cells in localized non-small cell lung cancer. The CDR3 runs to 16 residues. Germline trimming cut 0 bases from V and 1 base from J; bases unmatched to any gene: 3. Germline loops: CDR1 SGHRS, CDR2 YFSETQ. TCRdb keeps only in-frame clones here, not all; method: immunoSEQ multiplex PCR. The sample includes approximately 25,000 clones, 90% seen only once; the top ten take 6.9%. The TCR sequence derives from a woman aged 35 to 69 with stage I lung adenocarcinoma. The sequenced sample was peripheral blood, obtained before any cancer treatment. This sequence joins TRBV5-1 and TRBJ2-3; 9 bases line up with TRBD2. The CDR3 DNA is TGCGCCAGCAGCTTGGGACTAGCGGTAGGCACAGATACGCAGTATTTT. Its translation: CASSLGLAVGTDTQYF.